This TCR beta chain was found in a study of T-cell memory formation after mild COVID-19. CDR1 is MGHRA, CDR2 YSYEKL, per germline. The V and J ends lost 0 bases and 6 bases respectively, with 12 bases between them. The CDR3 is made up of 15 amino acids. Study findings and constraints: Clones that contracted clustered mainly in CM and EM if CD4+ and in EMRA if CD8+.

TCRdb reprocessed the 5' RACE reads via MiXCR and lists one record per CDR3 protein. The table records about 120,000 distinct CDR3 sequences, 22% of them present only once. In its sample, this clonotype was seen many times. Its antigen is currently unknown. Input material: PBMCs or a T cell subset sorted from them (not recorded which). The receptor's source is a man aged 18-30 years who had mild COVID-19 (a few samples of this study predate the infection). Cell type and time point are not known. The chain employs TRBV4-1 and TRBJ1-5, with D uncertain. The CDR3 sequence: CASSQDLTGSQPQHF. For the CDR3, the DNA is TGCGCCAGCAGCCAAGATTTGACGGGTAGTCAGCCCCAGCATTTT.